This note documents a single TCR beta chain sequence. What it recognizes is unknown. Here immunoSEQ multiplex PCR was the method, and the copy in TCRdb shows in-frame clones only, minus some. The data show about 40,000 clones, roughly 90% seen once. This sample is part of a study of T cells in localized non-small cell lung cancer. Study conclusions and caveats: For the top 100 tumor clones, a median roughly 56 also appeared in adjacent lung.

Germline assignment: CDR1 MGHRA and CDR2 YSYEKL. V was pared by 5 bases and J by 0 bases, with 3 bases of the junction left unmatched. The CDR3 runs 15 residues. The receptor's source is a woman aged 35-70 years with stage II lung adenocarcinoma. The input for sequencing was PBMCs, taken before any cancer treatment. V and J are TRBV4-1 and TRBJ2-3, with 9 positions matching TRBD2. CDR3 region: CASSYTSGSTDTQYF. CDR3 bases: TGCGCCAGCAGCTATACTAGCGGGAGCACAGATACGCAGTATTTT.